This T cell receptor beta chain was obtained from a study of T-cell memory formation after mild COVID-19. Study conclusions and caveats: A subset of responding clones appeared in pre-infection memory, suggesting cross-reactive memory joined.

Note on this clonotype: Its target is not known.

Via MiXCR, TCRdb re-called the 5' RACE reads, giving one row per CDR3 protein. This sample has roughly 300,000 distinct CDR3 sequences, with roughly 13% found just once. The CDR3 totals 14 residues. V shed 6 bases and J shed 0 bases, with 9 bases lying between them. Germline V CDR1 and CDR2: MNHEY, SVGEGT. The sequencing input was PBMCs or a T cell subset sorted from them (not recorded which). The receptor's source is a man aged 18 to 30 who had mild COVID-19 (a few samples of this study predate the infection). Cell type and time point are not known. The chain has TRBV6-2 or TRBV6-3 and TRBJ1-3; D not certain. The CDR3 reads CASSPGHSGNTIYF. In DNA, the CDR3 is TGTGCCAGCAGCCCCGGCCACTCTGGAAACACCATATATTTT.